This T cell receptor beta chain is from a study of T-cell reconstitution after alpha-beta-depleted transplantation in children. In its sample, this clonotype was seen a few times. The CDR3 is made up of 14 amino acids. Germline assignment: CDR1 SGHRS and CDR2 YFSETQ. V was trimmed by 4 bases and J by 2 bases, leaving 12 bases between them. Unique molecular identifiers featured in how the TCRbeta library was prepared. MiXCR, applied by TCRdb to the PCR reads, yields one record per CDR3 protein. There are about 420,000 distinct CDR3 sequences in the sample; approximately 10% occur only once, and approximately 5% lies in the top ten.

The sample consisted of PBMCs from the stem cell graft donor, taken from the stem cell graft. This clonotype originated in a human donor who donated a stem cell graft to a child with acute myeloid leukemia. This sequence joins TRBV5-1 and TRBJ2-5; the D gene could be TRBD1 or TRBD2 (5 bases each). The chain's CDR3 is CASSDPGTQETQYF. CDR3 nucleotide sequence: TGCGCCAGCAGCGATCCCGGGACGCAAGAGACCCAGTACTTC.